The 4 T cell receptor beta chains reported below all come from one sample, sequenced in a study of blood T cell repertoires in COVID-19 (dated by TCRdb to 2020 to 2021). The library was obtained by the immunoSEQ multiplex PCR assay. Sourced from immuneACCESS, this table was stored by TCRdb with only in-frame sequences that have V and J called. A share of the clones is absent; for the studies checked, an unresolved V gene accounts for under half, and the remainder has no known explanation. The sample contains approximately 210,000 clones, approximately 84% of them found a single time. The ten largest make up 6.5% to 9% of the sample. The sample taken for sequencing was peripheral blood. Receptors originate from a woman in her forties or fifties with active or convalescent COVID-19.

V gene TRBV2 combines with J gene TRBJ1-1, with D possibly TRBD1 on 5 matching bases. CDR3 length: 14 residues. Germline CDR1 reads SNHLY; CDR2 reads FYNNEI. V lost 7 bases and J lost 1, with 13 bases in between. CDR3 nucleotides: TGTGCCAGCACCGAGGAGGGGAGGAACACTGAAGCTTTCTTT. Protein: CASTEEGRNTEAFF.

The chain carries TRBV18 and TRBJ1-4; maybe TRBD1 (6 bases). CDR1 is KGHSH, CDR2 LQKENI, per germline. This CDR3 is 16 amino acids long. V shed 8 bases and J shed 0 bases, with 16 bases lying between them. CDR3 sequence (DNA): TGTGCCAGCACCTGGACAGAAACTTCAACTAATGAAAAACTGTTTTTT. This gives the protein CASTWTETSTNEKLFF.

This clone turned up a few times. This chain joins TRBV6-5 and TRBJ1-1; D call uncertain. The CDR3 runs to 14 residues. Germline-derived CDR1 and CDR2 are MNHEY and SVGAGI. The V gene lost 7 bases and the J gene lost 0 bases, with 12 bases spanning the gap. The CDR3 bases are TGTGCCAGCAAGGAAGGCGGCATGAACACTGAAGCTTTCTTT. Translation gives CASKEGGMNTEAFF.

The J gene is TRBJ2-1, the V gene TRBV10-3, with D unresolved. CDR3 length: 13 amino acids. Germline loops: CDR1 ENHRY, CDR2 SYGVKD. V was pared by 8 bases and J by 0 bases, with 8 bases between. CDR3 bases: TGTGCCATCGCGGATAGCTCCTACAATGAGCAGTTCTTC. Its translation: CAIADSSYNEQFF.